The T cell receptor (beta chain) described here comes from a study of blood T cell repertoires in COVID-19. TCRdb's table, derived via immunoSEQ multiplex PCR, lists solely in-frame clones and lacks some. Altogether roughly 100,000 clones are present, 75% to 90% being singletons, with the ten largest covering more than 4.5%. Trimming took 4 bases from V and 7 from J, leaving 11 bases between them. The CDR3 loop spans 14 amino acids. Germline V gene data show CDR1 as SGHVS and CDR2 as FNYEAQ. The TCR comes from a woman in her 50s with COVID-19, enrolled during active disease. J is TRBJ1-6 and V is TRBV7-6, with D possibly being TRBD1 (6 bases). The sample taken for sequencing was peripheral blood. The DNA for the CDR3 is TGTGCCAGCAGCTCGGACAGATTAAATTCACCCCTCCACTTT. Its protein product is CASSSDRLNSPLHF.